These 3 T cell receptor beta chains originate from one sample sequenced in a study of cytomegalovirus exposure and HLA in healthy donors. Some clones are missing from TCRdb's copy, which holds only in-frame ones; the method was immunoSEQ multiplex PCR. Of around 150,000 clones detected, 86% appear once; the ten largest clones hold around 2.3%. The sample comprised PBMCs. All receptors come from a woman aged 18-29 years in good health and CMV-seronegative.

This clone was counted between two and nine times. J is TRBJ2-1 and V is TRBV2, with 7 positions matching TRBD2. The CDR3 contains 13 residues. Germline assignment: CDR1 SNHLY and CDR2 FYNNEI. V shed 6 bases, J shed 10 bases, and the junction held 9 bases outside the gene matches. For the CDR3, the DNA is TGTGCCAGCAGCCCCTCTAGCGGCGGGGAGCAGTTCTTC. Its translation is CASSPSSGGEQFF.

The V call is TRBV11-2, the J call TRBJ2-1; TRBD1 matches at 7 bases. CDR3 length equals 17 residues. Per the germline V gene, CDR1 is SGHAT and CDR2 is FQNNGV. V shed 1 base and J 8 bases; nucleotides not matched to a gene: 14. For the CDR3, the DNA is TGTGCCAGCAGCTTAGTTGTGCTCCGACAGGGTACGGATGAGCAGTTCTTC. Encoded protein: CASSLVVLRQGTDEQFF.

This clone was detected ten times or more. The genes are TRBV7-9 and TRBJ1-6; unclear D gene. The CDR3 spans 14 residues. V lost 2 bases and J 7 bases, leaving 9 bases between the germline ends. The germline V gene encodes CDR1 SEHNR and CDR2 FQNEAQ (reference sequence). For the CDR3, the DNA is TGTGCCAGCAGCTTATCACAGACGAATTCACCCCTCCACTTT. Translated: CASSLSQTNSPLHF.